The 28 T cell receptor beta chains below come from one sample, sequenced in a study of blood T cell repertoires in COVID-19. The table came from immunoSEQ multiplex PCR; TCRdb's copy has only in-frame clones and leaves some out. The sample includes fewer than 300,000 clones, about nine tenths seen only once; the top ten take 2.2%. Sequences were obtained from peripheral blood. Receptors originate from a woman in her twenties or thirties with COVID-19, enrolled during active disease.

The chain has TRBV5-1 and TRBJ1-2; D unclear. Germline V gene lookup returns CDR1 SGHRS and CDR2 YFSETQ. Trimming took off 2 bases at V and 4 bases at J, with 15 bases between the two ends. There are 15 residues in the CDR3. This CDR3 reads CASSFTGVNPYGYTF. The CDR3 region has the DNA TGCGCCAGCAGCTTCACCGGGGTGAACCCCTATGGCTACACCTTC.

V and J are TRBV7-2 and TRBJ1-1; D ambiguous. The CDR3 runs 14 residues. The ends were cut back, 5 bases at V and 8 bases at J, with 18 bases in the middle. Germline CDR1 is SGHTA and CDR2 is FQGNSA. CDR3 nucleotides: TGTGCCAGCAGCCATCCCCGCGGGAAGTCGGAAGCTTTCTTT. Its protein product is CASSHPRGKSEAFF.

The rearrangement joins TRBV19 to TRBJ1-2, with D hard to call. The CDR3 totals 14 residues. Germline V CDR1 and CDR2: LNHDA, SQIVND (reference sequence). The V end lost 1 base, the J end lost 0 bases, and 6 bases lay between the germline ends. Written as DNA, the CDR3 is TGTGCCAGTAGTATAGTCTCTTCTAACTATGGCTACACCTTC. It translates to CASSIVSSNYGYTF.

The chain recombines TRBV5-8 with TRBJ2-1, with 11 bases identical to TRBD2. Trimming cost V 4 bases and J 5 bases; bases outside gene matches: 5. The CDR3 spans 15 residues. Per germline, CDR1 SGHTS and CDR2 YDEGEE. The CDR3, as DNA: TGTGCCAGCAGCCCCGGGACTAGCGGTGACAATGAGCAGTTCTTC. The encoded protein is CASSPGTSGDNEQFF. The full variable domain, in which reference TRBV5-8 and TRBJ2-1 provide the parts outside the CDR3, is EAGVTQSPTHLIKTRGQQATLRCSPISGHTSVYWYQQALGLGLQFLLWYDEGEERNRGNFPPRFSGRQFPNYSSELNVNALELEDSALYLCASSPGTSGDNEQFFGPGTRLTVL.

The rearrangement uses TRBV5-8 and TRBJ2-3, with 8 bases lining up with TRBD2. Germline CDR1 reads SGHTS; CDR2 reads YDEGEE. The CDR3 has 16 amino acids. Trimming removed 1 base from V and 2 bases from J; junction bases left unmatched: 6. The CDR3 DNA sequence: TGTGCCAGCAGCTTGTATGTGACTAGCGCCACAGATACGCAGTATTTT. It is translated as CASSLYVTSATDTQYF. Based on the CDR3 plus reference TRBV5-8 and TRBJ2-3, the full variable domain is EAGVTQSPTHLIKTRGQQATLRCSPISGHTSVYWYQQALGLGLQFLLWYDEGEERNRGNFPPRFSGRQFPNYSSELNVNALELEDSALYLCASSLYVTSATDTQYFGPGTRLTVL.

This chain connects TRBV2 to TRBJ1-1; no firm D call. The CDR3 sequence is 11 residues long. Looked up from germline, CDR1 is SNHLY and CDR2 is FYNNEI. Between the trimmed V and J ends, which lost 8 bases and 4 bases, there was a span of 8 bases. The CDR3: CASEAATEAFF. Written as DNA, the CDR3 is TGTGCCAGCGAGGCGGCCACTGAAGCTTTCTTT.

The CDR3 DNA reads TGTGCCAGCAGTTTAGGTACGGGACAACCGTTCTTC. It is translated as CASSLGTGQPFF. The chain links TRBV27 to TRBJ2-1; tentative D call: TRBD1 (6 bases). CDR1 and CDR2 from the germline V gene are MNHEY and SMNVEV (reference sequence). V was clipped by 2 bases and J by 15 bases, with 14 bases between them. The CDR3 totals 12 residues.

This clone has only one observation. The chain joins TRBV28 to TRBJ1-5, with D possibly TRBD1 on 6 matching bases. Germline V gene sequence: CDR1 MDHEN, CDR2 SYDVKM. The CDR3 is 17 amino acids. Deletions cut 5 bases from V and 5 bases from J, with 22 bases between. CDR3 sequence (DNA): TGTGCCAGCAGTCCCCCAAATCGACAGGTTTGGGATCAGCCCCAGCATTTT. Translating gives CASSPPNRQVWDQPQHF.

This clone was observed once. CDR3 region: CASSQVRTNSGNTIYF. CDR3 nucleotides: TGCGCCAGCAGCCAAGTAAGGACAAACTCTGGAAACACCATATATTTT. V is TRBV4-1 and J is TRBJ1-3; D might be TRBD1 (5 bases). Looked up from germline, CDR1 is MGHRA and CDR2 is YSYEKL. V lost 1 base to trimming and J lost 0 bases, with 10 bases between them. The length of the CDR3 is 16 residues.

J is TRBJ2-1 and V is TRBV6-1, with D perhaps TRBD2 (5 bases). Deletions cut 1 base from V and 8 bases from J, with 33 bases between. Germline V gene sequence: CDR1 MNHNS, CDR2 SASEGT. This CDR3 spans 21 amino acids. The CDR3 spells CASSEDNWGVAVVPAGYEQFF. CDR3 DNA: TGTGCCAGCAGTGAAGATAATTGGGGAGTGGCGGTAGTTCCCGCGGGTTATGAGCAGTTCTTC.

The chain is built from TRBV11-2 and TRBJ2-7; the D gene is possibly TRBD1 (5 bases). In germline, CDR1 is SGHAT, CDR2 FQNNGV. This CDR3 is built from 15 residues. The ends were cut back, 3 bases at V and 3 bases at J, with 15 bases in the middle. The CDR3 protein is CASSLLRDRFYEQYF. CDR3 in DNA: TGTGCCAGCAGCTTGTTAAGAGACAGATTCTACGAGCAGTACTTC.

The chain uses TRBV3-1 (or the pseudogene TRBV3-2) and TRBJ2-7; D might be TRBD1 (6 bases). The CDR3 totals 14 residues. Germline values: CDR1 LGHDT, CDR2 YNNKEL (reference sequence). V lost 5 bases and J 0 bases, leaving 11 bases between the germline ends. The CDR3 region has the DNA TGTGCCAGCAGCTGGGGGCTGAGCTCCTACGAGCAGTACTTC. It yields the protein CASSWGLSSYEQYF.

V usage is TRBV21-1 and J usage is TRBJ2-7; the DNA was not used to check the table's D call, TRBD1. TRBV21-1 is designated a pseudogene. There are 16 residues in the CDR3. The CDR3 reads CASSKARRTGWNEQYF. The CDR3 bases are TGTGCCAGCAGCAAAGCGCGAAGGACAGGGTGGAACGAGCAGTACTTC.

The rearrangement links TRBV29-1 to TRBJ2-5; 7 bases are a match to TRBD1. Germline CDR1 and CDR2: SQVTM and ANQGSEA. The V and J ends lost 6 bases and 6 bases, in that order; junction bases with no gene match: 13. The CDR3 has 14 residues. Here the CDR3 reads CSVDPDRAGQTQYF. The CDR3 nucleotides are TGCAGCGTAGACCCAGACAGGGCCGGGCAGACCCAGTACTTC.

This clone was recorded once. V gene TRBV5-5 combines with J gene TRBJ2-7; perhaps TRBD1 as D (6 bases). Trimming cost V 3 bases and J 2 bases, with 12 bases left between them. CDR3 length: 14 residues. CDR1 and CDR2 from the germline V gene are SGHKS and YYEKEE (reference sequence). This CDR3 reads CASSSRTAAYEQYF. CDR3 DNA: TGTGCCAGCAGCTCTCGGACAGCTGCCTACGAGCAGTACTTC. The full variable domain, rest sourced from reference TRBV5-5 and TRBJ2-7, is DAGVTQSPTHLIKTRGQQVTLRCSPISGHKSVSWYQQVLGQGPQFIFQYYEKEERGRGNFPDRFSARQFPNYSSELNVNALLLGDSALYLCASSSRTAAYEQYFGPGTRLTVT.

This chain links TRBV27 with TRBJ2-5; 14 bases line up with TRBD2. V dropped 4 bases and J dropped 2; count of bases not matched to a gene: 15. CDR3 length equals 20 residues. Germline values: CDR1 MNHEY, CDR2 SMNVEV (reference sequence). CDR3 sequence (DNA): TGTGCCAGCAGTTCACTCCGCGGGGGACTAGCGGGAGTTGTACAAGAGACCCAGTACTTC. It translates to CASSSLRGGLAGVVQETQYF.

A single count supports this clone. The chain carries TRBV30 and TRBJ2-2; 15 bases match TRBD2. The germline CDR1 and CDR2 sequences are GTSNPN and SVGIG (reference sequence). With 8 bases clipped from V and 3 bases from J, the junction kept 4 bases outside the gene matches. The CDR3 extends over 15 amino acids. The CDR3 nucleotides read TGTGCCAGGGGACTAGCGGGAGGTCACACCGGGGAGCTGTTTTTT. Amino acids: CARGLAGGHTGELFF.

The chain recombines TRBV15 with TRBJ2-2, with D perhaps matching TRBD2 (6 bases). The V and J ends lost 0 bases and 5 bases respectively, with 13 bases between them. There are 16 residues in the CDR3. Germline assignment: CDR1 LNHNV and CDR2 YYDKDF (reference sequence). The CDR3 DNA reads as TGTGCCACCAGCAGAGAGGGGGGAGGAAAGACCGGGGAGCTGTTTTTT. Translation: CATSREGGGKTGELFF.

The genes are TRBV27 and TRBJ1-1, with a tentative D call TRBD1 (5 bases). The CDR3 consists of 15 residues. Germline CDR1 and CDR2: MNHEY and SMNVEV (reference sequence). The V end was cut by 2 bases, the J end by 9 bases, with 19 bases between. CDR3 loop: CASSLNVGREHKAFF. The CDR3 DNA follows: TGTGCCAGCAGTTTAAACGTCGGCAGGGAACATAAAGCTTTCTTT.

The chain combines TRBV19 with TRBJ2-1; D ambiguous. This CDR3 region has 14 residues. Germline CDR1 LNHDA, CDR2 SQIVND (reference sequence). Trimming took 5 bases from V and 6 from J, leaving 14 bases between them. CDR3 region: CASSPRERPNEQFF. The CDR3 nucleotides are TGTGCCAGTAGTCCTCGCGAGCGACCCAATGAGCAGTTCTTC.

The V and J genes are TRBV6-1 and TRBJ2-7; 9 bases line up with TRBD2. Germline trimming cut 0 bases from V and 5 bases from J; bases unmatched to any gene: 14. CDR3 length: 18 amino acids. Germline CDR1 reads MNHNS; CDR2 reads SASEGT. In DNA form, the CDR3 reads TGTGCCAGCAGTGAAGCGGTTAGCGGGAGTGCTTGGGTTAACGAGCAGTACTTC. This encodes CASSEAVSGSAWVNEQYF.

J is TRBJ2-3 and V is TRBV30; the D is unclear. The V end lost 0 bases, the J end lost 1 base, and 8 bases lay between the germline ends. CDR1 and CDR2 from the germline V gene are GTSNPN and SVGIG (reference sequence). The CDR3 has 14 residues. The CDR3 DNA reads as TGTGCCTGGAGTGTACTGGCGGGCACAGATACGCAGTATTTT. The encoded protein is CAWSVLAGTDTQYF.

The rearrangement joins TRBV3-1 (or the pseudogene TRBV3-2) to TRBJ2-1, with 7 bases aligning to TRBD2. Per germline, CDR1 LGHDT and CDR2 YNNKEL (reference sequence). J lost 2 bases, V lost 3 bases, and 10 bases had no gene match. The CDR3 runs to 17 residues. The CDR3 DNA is TGTGCCAGCAGCCATAGAGTAGGGCGGGAGACCTACAATGAGCAGTTCTTC. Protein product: CASSHRVGRETYNEQFF.

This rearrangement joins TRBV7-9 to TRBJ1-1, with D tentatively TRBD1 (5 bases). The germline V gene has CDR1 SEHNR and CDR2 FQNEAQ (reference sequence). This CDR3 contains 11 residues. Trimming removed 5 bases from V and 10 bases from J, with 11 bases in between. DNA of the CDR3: TGTGCCAGCAGCCCGGACACGGGAGCTTTCTTT. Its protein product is CASSPDTGAFF. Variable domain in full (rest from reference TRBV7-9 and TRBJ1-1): DTGVSQNPRHKITKRGQNVTFRCDPISEHNRLYWYRQTLGQGPEFLTYFQNEAQLEKSRLLSDRFSAERPKGSFSTLEIQRTEQGDSAMYLCASSPDTGAFFGQGTRLTVV.

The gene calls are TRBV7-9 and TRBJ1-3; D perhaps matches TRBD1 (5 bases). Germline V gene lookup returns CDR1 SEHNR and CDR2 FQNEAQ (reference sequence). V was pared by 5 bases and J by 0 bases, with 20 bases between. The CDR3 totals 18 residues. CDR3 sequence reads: CASSPSGGDPTSGNTIYF. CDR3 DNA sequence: TGTGCCAGCAGCCCCTCGGGGGGAGATCCTACCTCTGGAAACACCATATATTTT.

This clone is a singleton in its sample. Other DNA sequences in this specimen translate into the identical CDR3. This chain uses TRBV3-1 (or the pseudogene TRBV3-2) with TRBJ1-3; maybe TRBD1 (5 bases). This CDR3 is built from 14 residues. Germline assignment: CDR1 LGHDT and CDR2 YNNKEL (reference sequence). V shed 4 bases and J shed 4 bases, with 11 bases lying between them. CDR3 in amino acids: CASSRDSSGNTIYF. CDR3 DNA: TGTGCCAGCAGCCGAGACAGTTCCGGAAACACCATATATTTT.

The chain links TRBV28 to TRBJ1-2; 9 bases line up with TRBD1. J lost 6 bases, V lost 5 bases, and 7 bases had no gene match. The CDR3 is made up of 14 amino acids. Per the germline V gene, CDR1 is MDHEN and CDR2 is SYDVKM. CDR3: CASSGQGKTNGYTF. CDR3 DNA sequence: TGTGCCAGCAGTGGACAGGGGAAGACGAATGGCTACACCTTC.

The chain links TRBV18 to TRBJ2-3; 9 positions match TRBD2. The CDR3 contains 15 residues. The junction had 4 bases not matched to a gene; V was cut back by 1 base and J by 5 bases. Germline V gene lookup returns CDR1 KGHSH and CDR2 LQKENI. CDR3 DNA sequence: TGTGCCAGCTCACCACTCTTAGCGGGAGAAGATACGCAGTATTTT. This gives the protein CASSPLLAGEDTQYF.